This entry lists 15 T cell receptor beta chains sequenced from one sample in a study of identical twins. TCRdb redid the calling of the 5' RACE reads with MiXCR, one entry per CDR3 protein. This table has 150,000 or so distinct CDR3 sequences, 3.5% appearing once. Sequencing was carried out using memory T cells sorted from blood. The receptors stem from a young man in good health.

This clonotype was found many times. This chain links TRBV20-1 with TRBJ2-5; TRBD2 matches at 11 bases. J was trimmed by 4 bases and V by 4 bases; bases with no gene match: 2. The CDR3 spans 13 residues. Germline V lookup: CDR1 DFQATT, CDR2 SNEGSKA (reference sequence). CDR3 sequence: CSAIGLAGETQYF. The DNA of the CDR3 is TGCAGTGCTATCGGACTAGCGGGAGAGACCCAGTACTTC.

This clonotype was counted many times. The chain is built from TRBV6-2 or TRBV6-3 and TRBJ2-7, with D uncertain. V was pared by 7 bases and J by 0 bases, with 10 bases between. The CDR3 runs 13 residues. Germline-derived CDR1 and CDR2 are MNHEY and SVGEGT. CDR3: CASTKRDSYEQYV. DNA for the CDR3: TGTGCCAGCACAAAAAGGGACTCCTACGAGCAGTACGTC.

This clonotype was recorded many times. The chain combines TRBV15 with TRBJ2-1; D may be TRBD1 or TRBD2 (5 bases each). Trimming removed 1 base from V and 9 bases from J, with 16 bases in between. Germline values: CDR1 LNHNV, CDR2 YYDKDF (reference sequence). This CDR3 is 15 amino acids long. CDR3 amino acids: CATSRGTDPGGEQFF. CDR3 bases: TGTGCCACCAGCAGAGGAACTGATCCTGGGGGTGAGCAGTTCTTC.

The sample holds many counts of this clonotype. The rearrangement links TRBV5-1 to TRBJ2-1; no clear D. CDR3 size: 14 residues. V gave up 1 base and J gave up 0 bases, with 5 bases separating them. Germline V CDR1 and CDR2: SGHRS, YFSETQ. The CDR3 reads CASSLLNSYNEQFF. The CDR3 DNA reads TGCGCCAGCAGCTTGCTGAACTCCTACAATGAGCAGTTCTTC.

The chain joins TRBV5-1 to TRBJ1-2; 9 nucleotides line up with TRBD1. Unmatched junction bases numbered 10, after V lost 7 bases and J lost 6 bases. The CDR3 totals 14 residues. Per germline, CDR1 SGHRS and CDR2 YFSETQ. The CDR3: CASRHSGTGNGYTF. In DNA, the CDR3 is TGCGCCAGCCGTCACAGCGGGACAGGGAATGGCTACACCTTC.

This clonotype has ten or more counts. The rearrangement joins TRBV6-1 to TRBJ2-1; 11 bases are a match to TRBD1. There are 15 residues in the CDR3. Germline lookup yields CDR1 MNHNS and CDR2 SASEGT. After removal of 3 bases from V and 9 bases from J, the junction contained 7 bases not matched to a gene. In DNA form, the CDR3 reads TGTGCCAGCAGTGATTCGGACAGGGGGCGCGCTGAGCAGTTCTTC. Protein sequence: CASSDSDRGRAEQFF.

This clonotype was observed a few times. A read error may explain this, as a much larger clone is one base away. The V gene is TRBV4-1, the J gene TRBJ2-5, with D perhaps TRBD1 or TRBD2 (6 bases each). There are 16 residues in the CDR3. The germline CDR1 and CDR2 sequences are MGHRA and YSYEKL. As DNA, the CDR3 is TGCGCCAGCAGCCAAGTACGGGGGCGCGAGCAAGAGACCCATTACTTC. As protein: CASSQVRGREQETHYF.

This clonotype showed up many times. The rearrangement joins TRBV3-1 to TRBJ2-5; no reliable D call. CDR1 and CDR2 from the germline V gene are LGHDT and YNNKEL (reference sequence). Deletions cut 6 bases from V and 7 bases from J, with 9 bases between. The CDR3 is 11 residues long. The DNA of the CDR3 is TGTGCCAGCAGGTACATGGGGACCCAGTACTTC. The encoded protein is CASRYMGTQYF.

This clonotype came up many times. An end of the junction does not agree with germline; a read error may underlie this. The J gene is TRBJ2-1, the V gene TRBV5-1; tentatively, D is TRBD2 (6 bases). The germline gives CDR1 SGHRS, CDR2 YFSETQ. This CDR3 has 14 residues. In nucleotides, the CDR3 is TGCGCCAGCAGCCAACGGGACTCCAACAATGAGCAGTTCTTC. It yields the protein CASSQRDSNNEQFF. Supplemented by reference TRBV5-1 and TRBJ2-1, the full variable domain reads KAGVTQTPRYLIKTRGQQVTLSCSPISGHRSVSWYQQTPGQGLQFLFEYFSETQRNKGNFPGRFSGRQFSNSRSEMNVSTLELGDSALYLCASSQRDSNNEQFFGPGTRLTVL.

A few counts support this clonotype. The rearrangement joins TRBV5-5 to TRBJ2-1; tentatively, D is TRBD1 or TRBD2 (5 bases each). V was trimmed by 4 bases and J by 2 bases, leaving 13 bases between them. This CDR3 has 15 amino acids. Germline V gene lookup returns CDR1 SGHKS and CDR2 YYEKEE (reference sequence). CDR3 nucleotide sequence: TGTGCCAGCAGCCGTCAGGGAGACCCCTACAATGAGCAGTTCTTC. It is translated as CASSRQGDPYNEQFF.

This clonotype has at least ten counts. The chain is built from TRBV4-2 and TRBJ2-1; 8 bases align to TRBD2. Germline CDR1 is LGHNA and CDR2 is YNFKEQ. The CDR3 is made up of 14 amino acids. Trimming removed 8 bases from V and 5 bases from J; junction bases left unmatched: 8. CDR3 DNA: TGTGCCAGCTCAAGCGGGAGTGTCGACAATGAGCAGTTCTTC. This encodes CASSSGSVDNEQFF.

This clonotype was observed a handful of times. The chain couples TRBV28 to TRBJ1-5; D gene unclear. CDR3 size: 14 residues. Germline V gene lookup returns CDR1 MDHEN and CDR2 SYDVKM. Trimming left V 4 bases short and J 3 bases short, with 10 bases between. The CDR3 protein is CASSYASNNQPQHF. In DNA form, the CDR3 reads TGTGCCAGCAGTTATGCCAGCAACAATCAGCCCCAGCATTTT. The whole variable domain, filled in from reference TRBV28 and TRBJ1-5, reads DVKVTQSSRYLVKRTGEKVFLECVQDMDHENMFWYRQDPGLGLRLIYFSYDVKMKEKGDIPEGYSVSREKKERFSLILESASTNQTSMYLCASSYASNNQPQHFGDGTRLSIL.

This clonotype was seen a handful of times. The genes are TRBV12-3 or TRBV12-4 and TRBJ1-2; perhaps TRBD1 as D (6 bases). This CDR3 contains 14 residues. Trimming shortened V by 2 bases and J by 8 bases, and 15 bases separated the two germline ends. In nucleotides, the CDR3 is TGTGCCAGCAGTTTAAGCGAGGGGGTTCAGGGCTACACCTTC. It yields the protein CASSLSEGVQGYTF.

This clonotype was counted ten times or more. This chain connects TRBV4-2 to TRBJ2-2; D is perhaps TRBD2 (6 bases). V was clipped by 1 base and J by 4 bases, with 13 bases between them. The CDR3 is 16 amino acids. Germline V gene sequence: CDR1 LGHNA, CDR2 YNFKEQ. The CDR3 spells CASSQVTGEVTGELFF. The DNA of the CDR3 is TGTGCCAGCAGCCAAGTCACGGGAGAGGTCACCGGGGAGCTGTTTTTT.

This clonotype was counted ten times or more. This chain links TRBV5-1 with TRBJ2-3; TRBD1 agrees at 8 bases. CDR1 and CDR2 (germline): SGHRS, YFSETQ. This CDR3 has 15 residues. J gave up 2 bases and V 2 bases, and 4 bases lay outside the gene matches. The CDR3 DNA sequence: TGCGCCAGCAGCTTTGGGGACAGGACCACAGATACGCAGTATTTT. Its protein is CASSFGDRTTDTQYF.